A selection of T cell receptor beta chains follows, all from one sample in a study of blood T cells in healthy people across ages. TCRdb reanalysed the 5' RACE reads using MiXCR and keeps one entry per CDR3 protein. The sample consists of 800,000 to 950,000 distinct CDR3 sequences, around 34% of them appearing once. Sequences were obtained from blood. The receptors derive from a man aged 18-30 years in good health. Each CDR3 is given with its conserved first and last residue. Fields, in order: J gene, D gene, V gene, clone size, CDR3 DNA, CDR3 protein. A D gene is named only where the DNA matches it firmly. Only some rows state a clone size, as once, few, many or a class for expanded clones.

>TRBJ1-4|TRBD1|TRBV3-1|few
TGTGCCAGCAGCCCTAAGACAGGGGGGAGAGAAAAACTGTTTTTT
CASSPKTGGREKLFF
>TRBJ2-1|TRBD2|TRBV25-1|.
TGTGCCAGCAGTGAATTAGGCGGGGGGACTGCCTACAATGAGCAGTTCTTC
CASSELGGGTAYNEQFF
>TRBJ2-7|.|TRBV7-2|few
TGTGCCAGCAGCTCCGTACCCACAGACGAGCAGTACTTC
CASSSVPTDEQYF
>TRBJ2-5|TRBD2|TRBV13|many
TGTGCCAGCAGCTTACTGACGGGTCGGGGGGGTCAAGAGACCCAGTACTTC
CASSLLTGRGGQETQYF
>TRBJ2-1|.|TRBV5-1|.
TGCGCCAGCAGACCGGCAGGAGCGCTTTACAATGAGCAGTTCTTC
CASRPAGALYNEQFF
>TRBJ2-1|.|TRBV29-1|.
TGCAGCGTCTATTCCTTAGGCGGGTTTCAAGAGACCCAGTTCTTC
CSVYSLGGFQETQFF
>TRBJ2-4|.|TRBV20-1|.
TGCAGTGCATCCGAAGGGGTTTCCAAAAACATTCAGTACTTC
CSASEGVSKNIQYF
>TRBJ2-1|.|TRBV6-2/TRBV6-3|many
TGTGCCAGCAGTTACCTCGGACGTAACAATGAGCAGTTCTTC
CASSYLGRNNEQFF
>TRBJ1-1|TRBD1|TRBV6-5|.
TGTGCCAGCAGTTACGGGACAGCTACTGAAGCTTTCTTT
CASSYGTATEAFF
>TRBJ2-7|.|TRBV9|.
TGTGCCAGCAACCCCCGTCCCGGGGGTAACGAGCAGTACTTC
CASNPRPGGNEQYF
>TRBJ2-7|.|TRBV9|many
TGTGCCAGCAGCGTACAACAGGACAGCCACGAGCAGTACTTC
CASSVQQDSHEQYF
>TRBJ2-3|TRBD2|TRBV20-1|many
TGCAGTGCCAAGGGACTAGCGGGGGTTACAGATACGCAGTATTTT
CSAKGLAGVTDTQYF
>TRBJ1-4|.|TRBV12-3/TRBV12-4|few
TGTGCCAGCAGTTTGAGGCACCTTAATGAAAAACTGTTTTTT
CASSLRHLNEKLFF
>TRBJ2-3|.|TRBV15|few
TGTGCCACCAGCAGAGATGCGGTGGATACGCAGTATTTT
CATSRDAVDTQYF
>TRBJ2-1|TRBD2|TRBV24-1|.
TGTGCCACCAGTGATTTAGGTAGCGGGGGTGTCCATGAGCAGTTCTTC
CATSDLGSGGVHEQFF
>TRBJ1-6|.|TRBV10-3|.
TGTGCCATCAGTGAGTGGGGGCCACGAGATGGTTCACCCCTCCACTTT
CAISEWGPRDGSPLHF
>TRBJ2-2|.|TRBV2|.
TGTGCCAGCAGTGAAGGTTCGGTGAACACCGGGGAGCTGTTTTTT
CASSEGSVNTGELFF
>TRBJ2-1|.|TRBV11-2|.
TGTGCCAGCACCGATGGGGCCCGCTCCTACAATGAGCAGTTCTTC
CASTDGARSYNEQFF
>TRBJ1-5|.|TRBV29-1|many
TGCAGCGTTGGACAGCACAATCAGCCCCAGCATTTT
CSVGQHNQPQHF
>TRBJ2-3|TRBD2|TRBV11-2|few
TGTGCCAGCAGCCACCCTAGCGGGAGCACGGATACGCAGTATTTT
CASSHPSGSTDTQYF
>TRBJ2-7|TRBD2|TRBV5-1|few
TGCGCCAGCAGCTTGGAAAGGACTAGCTGCGAGCAGTACTTC
CASSLERTSCEQYF
>TRBJ1-4|.|TRBV20-1|.
TGCAGTGCTAGAGATGGGACCGCCGGTGGTGAAAAACTGTTTTTT
CSARDGTAGGEKLFF
>TRBJ2-3|.|TRBV23-1|.
TGCGCCAGCAGCCCCCATACGCAGTATTTT
CASSPHTQYF
>TRBJ1-1|.|TRBV12-3/TRBV12-4|few
TGTGCCAGCAGTTCCGGCCCCGAAGCTTTCTTT
CASSSGPEAFF
>TRBJ1-2|TRBD1|TRBV9|few
TGTGCCAGCAGCCCGGGACAGACCATCTATGGCTACACCTTC
CASSPGQTIYGYTF
>TRBJ1-2|TRBD1|TRBV19|.
TGTGCCAGTACAGATGGACAGGGCGACTATGGCTACACCTTC
CASTDGQGDYGYTF
>TRBJ1-1|TRBD1|TRBV28|.
TGTGCCGGCAGTTCGCCCGGACAGGCCCGCAACCCTGAAGCTTTCTTT
CAGSSPGQARNPEAFF
>TRBJ1-5|TRBD1|TRBV24-1|few
TGTGCCACCAGTGACACCGGGACAGGTTATAGCAATCAGCCCCAGCATTTT
CATSDTGTGYSNQPQHF
>TRBJ1-1|.|TRBV25-1|few
TGTGCCACCCGGCCAGGGAGGGGGACTGAAGCTTTCTTT
CATRPGRGTEAFF
>TRBJ2-1|TRBD2|TRBV10-3|many
TGTGCCACGATAGCGGGGCCCTCCTACAATGAGCAGTTCTTC
CATIAGPSYNEQFF
>TRBJ2-5|.|TRBV6-6|.
TGTGCCAGCACAAGAATTGTTCAAGAGACCCAGTACTTC
CASTRIVQETQYF
>TRBJ1-1|TRBD1|TRBV4-2|few
TGTGCCAGCAGCTATGACAGGGATCAAGCTTTCTTT
CASSYDRDQAFF
>TRBJ2-3|TRBD2|TRBV7-9|few
TGTGCCAGCAGCTTGACTAGCGGGGCAGATACGCAGTATTTT
CASSLTSGADTQYF
>TRBJ1-2|TRBD1|TRBV6-4|few
TGTGCCAGCAGTGACGGGACAGGGGGCTATGGCTACACCTTC
CASSDGTGGYGYTF